This T cell receptor (beta chain) was retrieved from a study of shared clonotypes between healthy human individuals. Study details: Each donor had three CD4 naive, three CD4 memory, two CD8 naive and one CD8 memory plate. Findings of the study overall: Sequencing depth was predicted to influence how clonotypes are shared among donors. Naive CD4 clonotypes were shared across several donors at roughly 4.6%.

CDR3 size: 15 residues. CDR1 is SEHNR and CDR2 is FQNEAQ in the germline V gene (reference sequence). V was cut by 5 bases and J by 8 bases, with 19 bases left in between. About this clone: What it binds is not known.

Researchers ran the assay at a deep level. Assay: immunoSEQ multiplex PCR; the TCRdb copy retains only in-frame clones and omits some. The sample holds roughly 640,000 clones, more than 95% seen once. This receptor was taken from a woman aged 25 to 39 in good health. Material for sequencing was naive CD4+ T cells sorted from blood. Described subset: CD45RA+ positively selected. The rearrangement links TRBV7-9 to TRBJ2-1; D could derive from TRBD1 or TRBD2 (5 bases each). CDR3 amino acids: CASSKHRDPWDEQFF. The CDR3 nucleotides read TGTGCCAGCAGCAAACACCGGGACCCATGGGATGAGCAGTTCTTC.